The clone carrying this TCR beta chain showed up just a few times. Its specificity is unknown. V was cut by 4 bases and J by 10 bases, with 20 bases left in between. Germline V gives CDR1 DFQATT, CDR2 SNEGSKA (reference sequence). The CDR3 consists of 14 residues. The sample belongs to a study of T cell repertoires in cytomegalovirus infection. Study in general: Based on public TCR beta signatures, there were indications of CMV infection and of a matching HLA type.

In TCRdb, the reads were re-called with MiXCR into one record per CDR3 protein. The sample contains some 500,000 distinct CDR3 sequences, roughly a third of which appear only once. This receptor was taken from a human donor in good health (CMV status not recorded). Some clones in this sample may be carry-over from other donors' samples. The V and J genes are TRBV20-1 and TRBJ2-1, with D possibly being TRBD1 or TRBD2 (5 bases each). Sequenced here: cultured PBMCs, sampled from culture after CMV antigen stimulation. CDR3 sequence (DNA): TGCAGTGCTACCCAGGGCGGAGCCCGAGGGGAGCAGTTCTTC. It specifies CSATQGGARGEQFF.